The rows below give T cell receptor beta chains drawn from one sample of a study of long-term antiretroviral therapy in people with HIV. Sequencing used immunoSEQ multiplex PCR; TCRdb keeps in-frame clones, though not all of them. The table includes under 30,000 clones, 90% to 95% detected once. Here the sequenced sample was unsorted PBMCs, taken just over 4.8 years after starting antiretroviral therapy. These receptor sequences come from a woman in her 50s with HIV. The CDR3 runs from the conserved cysteine through the conserved F or W. Clone size is given for some rows only: seen once, a few or many times, or a class if the clone is expanded.

clone_size j_call v_call cdr3_aa
NA TRBJ1-2 TRBV6-5 CASSRDRPYGYTF
NA TRBJ2-6 TRBV9 CASSVDLASGANVLTF
NA TRBJ2-1 TRBV19 CASSIWSSYNEQFF
NA TRBJ2-2 TRBV7-6 CASSSGGANTGELFF
NA TRBJ2-7 TRBV11-2 CAGSHGPNYEQYF
NA TRBJ1-4 TRBV7-8 CASSPLGDSTNEKLFF
few TRBJ2-1 TRBV9 CASNVAGARNEQFF
NA TRBJ2-7 TRBV10-3 CAISEPSGYEQYF
NA TRBJ1-1 TRBV30 CAWSPSAGTVNTEAFF
NA TRBJ2-5 TRBV10-2 CASSGSRVLAATQYF
NA TRBJ2-7 TRBV10-2 CASVGDGDYEQYF
NA TRBJ2-1 TRBV14 CASSRSGDRGTIHNEQFF
NA TRBJ1-1 TRBV7-2 CASSWGGGSNTEAFF
few TRBJ1-3 TRBV6-6 CASSYSTNSGNTIYF
NA TRBJ1-4 TRBV4-2 CASSPYDRAATNEKLFF
NA TRBJ2-7 TRBV19 CASKGTYEQYF
NA TRBJ2-1 TRBV29-1 CSVGGSSYNEQFF
NA TRBJ1-1 TRBV25-1 CASSQWDNEAFF
NA TRBJ2-7 TRBV9 CASSIGTSGFYEQYF
NA TRBJ2-2 TRBV19 CASSPRQSNTGELFF
NA TRBJ2-1 TRBV5-4 CASSLGGDNEQFF
NA TRBJ2-3 TRBV20-1 CSAGLADTQYF
NA TRBJ2-7 TRBV7-9 CASSSGTMNYEQYF
NA NA TRBV6-6 CASSPGSYEQYF
NA TRBJ1-2 TRBV25-1 CASSKGQGSYGYTF
NA TRBJ2-1 TRBV7-3 CASSPGTSGNNEQFF
NA TRBJ1-1 TRBV28 CASSLARGPNTEAFF
NA TRBJ2-3 TRBV11-2 CASSGGTSVSTDTQYF
medium-sized TRBJ2-7 TRBV7-6 CASSLLTSGSSYEQYF
once TRBJ1-2 TRBV7-7 CASSLLSRRGYGYTF
once TRBJ1-1 TRBV7-8 CASSQTETKTEAFF
NA TRBJ2-3 TRBV10-3 CAISDIPPGETSTDTQYF
NA TRBJ2-2 TRBV9 CASSPTGGGGELFF
NA TRBJ2-7 TRBV5-1 CASSLNRNYPGQRSSYEQYF
once TRBJ1-1 TRBV7-9 CASSQGNTEAFF